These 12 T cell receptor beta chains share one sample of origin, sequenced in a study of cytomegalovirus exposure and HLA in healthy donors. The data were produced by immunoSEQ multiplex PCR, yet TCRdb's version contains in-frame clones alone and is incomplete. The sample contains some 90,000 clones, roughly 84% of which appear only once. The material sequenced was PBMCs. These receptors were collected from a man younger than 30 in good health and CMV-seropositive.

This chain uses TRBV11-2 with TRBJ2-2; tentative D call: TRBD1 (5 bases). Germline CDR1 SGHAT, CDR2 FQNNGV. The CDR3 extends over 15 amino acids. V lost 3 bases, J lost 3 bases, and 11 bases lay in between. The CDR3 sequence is CASSFSGSHTGELFF. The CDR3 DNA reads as TGTGCCAGCAGCTTTTCAGGGTCCCACACCGGGGAGCTGTTTTTT. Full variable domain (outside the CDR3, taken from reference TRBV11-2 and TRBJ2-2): EAGVAQSPRYKIIEKRQSVAFWCNPISGHATLYWYQQILGQGPKLLIQFQNNGVVDDSQLPKDRFSAERLKGVDSTLKIQPAKLEDSAVYLCASSFSGSHTGELFFGEGSRLTVL.

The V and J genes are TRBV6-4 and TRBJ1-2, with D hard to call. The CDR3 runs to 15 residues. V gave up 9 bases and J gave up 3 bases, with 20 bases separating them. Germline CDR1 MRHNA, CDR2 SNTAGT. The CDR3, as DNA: TGTGCCAGTCCGCACCGAGCTTTACGGGACTATGGCTACACCTTC. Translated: CASPHRALRDYGYTF.

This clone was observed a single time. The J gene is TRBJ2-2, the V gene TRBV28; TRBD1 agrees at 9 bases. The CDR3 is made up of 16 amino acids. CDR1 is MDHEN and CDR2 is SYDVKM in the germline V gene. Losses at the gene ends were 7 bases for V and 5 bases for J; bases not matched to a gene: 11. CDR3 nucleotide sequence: TGTGCCAGCATCAAAAACCGGGACAGGGATACCGGGGAGCTGTTTTTT. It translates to CASIKNRDRDTGELFF.

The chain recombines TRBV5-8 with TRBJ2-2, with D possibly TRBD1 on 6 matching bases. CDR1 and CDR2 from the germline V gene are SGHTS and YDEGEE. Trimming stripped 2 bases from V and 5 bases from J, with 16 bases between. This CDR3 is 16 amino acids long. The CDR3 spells CASSLDIGGRTGELFF. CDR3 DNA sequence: TGTGCCAGCAGCTTAGATATAGGGGGTCGAACCGGGGAGCTGTTTTTT.

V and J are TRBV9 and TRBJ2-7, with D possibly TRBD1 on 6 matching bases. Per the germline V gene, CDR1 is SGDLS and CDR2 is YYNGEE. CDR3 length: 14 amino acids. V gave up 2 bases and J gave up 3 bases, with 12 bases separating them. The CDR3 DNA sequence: TGTGCCAGCAGCGTCGGTCAGGGGTTCTACGAGCAGTACTTC. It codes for CASSVGQGFYEQYF.

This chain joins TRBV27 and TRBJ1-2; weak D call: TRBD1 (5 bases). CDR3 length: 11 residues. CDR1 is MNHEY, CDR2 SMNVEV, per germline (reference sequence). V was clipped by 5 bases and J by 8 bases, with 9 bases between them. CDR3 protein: CASSQGVGYTF. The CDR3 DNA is TGTGCCAGCAGTCAGGGTGTAGGCTACACCTTC.

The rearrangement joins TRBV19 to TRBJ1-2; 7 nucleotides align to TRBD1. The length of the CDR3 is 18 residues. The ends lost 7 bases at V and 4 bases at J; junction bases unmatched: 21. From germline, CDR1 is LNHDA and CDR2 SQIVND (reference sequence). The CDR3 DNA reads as TGTGCCAGTACCCCCACGGGAATTGGCGGAGGGGGCGGCTATGGCTACACCTTC. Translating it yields CASTPTGIGGGGGYGYTF.

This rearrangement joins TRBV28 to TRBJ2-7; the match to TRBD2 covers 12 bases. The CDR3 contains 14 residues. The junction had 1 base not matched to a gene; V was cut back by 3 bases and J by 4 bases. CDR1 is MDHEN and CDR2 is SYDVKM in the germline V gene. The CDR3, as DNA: TGTGCCAGCAGTTTCACTAGCGGGGGGTACGAGCAGTACTTC. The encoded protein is CASSFTSGGYEQYF.

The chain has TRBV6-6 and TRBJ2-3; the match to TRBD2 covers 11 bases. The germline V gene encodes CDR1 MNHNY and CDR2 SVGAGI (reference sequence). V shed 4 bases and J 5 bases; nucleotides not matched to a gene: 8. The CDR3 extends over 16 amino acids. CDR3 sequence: CASSSPTSGGRDTQYF. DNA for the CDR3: TGTGCCAGCAGTTCGCCCACTAGCGGGGGAAGAGATACGCAGTATTTT.

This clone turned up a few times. The CDR3 is CASSMDRGSAFF. In DNA form, the CDR3 reads TGTGCCAGTAGTATGGACAGGGGATCTGCTTTCTTT. The chain recombines TRBV19 with TRBJ1-1, with TRBD1 matching 9 bases. V gave up 3 bases and J gave up 11 bases; unmatched junction bases: 4. CDR3 length: 12 residues. Germline-derived CDR1 and CDR2 are LNHDA and SQIVND (reference sequence).

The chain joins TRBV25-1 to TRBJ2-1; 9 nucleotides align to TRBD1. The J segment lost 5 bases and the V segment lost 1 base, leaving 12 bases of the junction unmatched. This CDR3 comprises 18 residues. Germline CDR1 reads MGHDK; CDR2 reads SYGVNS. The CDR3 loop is CASSELGYLGQGNNEQFF. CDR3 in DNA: TGTGCCAGCAGTGAATTGGGCTATTTAGGACAGGGGAACAATGAGCAGTTCTTC.

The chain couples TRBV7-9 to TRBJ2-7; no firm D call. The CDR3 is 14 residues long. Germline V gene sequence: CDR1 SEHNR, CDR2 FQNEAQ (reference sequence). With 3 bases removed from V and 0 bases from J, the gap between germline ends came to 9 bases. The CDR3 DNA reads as TGTGCCAGCAGCTTGGCCTCTAGCTCCTACGAGCAGTACTTC. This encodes CASSLASSSYEQYF.